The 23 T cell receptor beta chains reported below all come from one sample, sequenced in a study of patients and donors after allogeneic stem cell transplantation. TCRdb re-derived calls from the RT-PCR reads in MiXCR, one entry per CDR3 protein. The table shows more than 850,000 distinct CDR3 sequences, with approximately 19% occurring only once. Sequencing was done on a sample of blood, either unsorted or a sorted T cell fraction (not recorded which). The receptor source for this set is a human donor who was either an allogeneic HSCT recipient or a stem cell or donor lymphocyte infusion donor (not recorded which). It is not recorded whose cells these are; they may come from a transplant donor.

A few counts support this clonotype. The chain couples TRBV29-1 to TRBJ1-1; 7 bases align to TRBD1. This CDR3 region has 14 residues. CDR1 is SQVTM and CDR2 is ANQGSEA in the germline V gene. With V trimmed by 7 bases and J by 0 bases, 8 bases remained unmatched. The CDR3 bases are TGCAGCGCCAATAAGGACAGGATGAACACTGAAGCTTTCTTT. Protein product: CSANKDRMNTEAFF.

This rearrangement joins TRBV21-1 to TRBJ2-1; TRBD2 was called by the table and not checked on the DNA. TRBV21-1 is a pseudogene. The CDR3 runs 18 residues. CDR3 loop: CASSKTSGATSHHNEQFF. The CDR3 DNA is TGTGCCAGCAGCAAAACTAGCGGGGCAACGTCCCACCACAATGAGCAGTTCTTC.

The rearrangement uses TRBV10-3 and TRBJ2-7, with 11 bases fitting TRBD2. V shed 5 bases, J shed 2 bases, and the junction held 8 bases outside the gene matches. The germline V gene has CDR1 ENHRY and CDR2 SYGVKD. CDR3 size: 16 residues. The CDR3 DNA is TGTGCCATCAGTCCACTAGCGGGAGAGTTAGCCTACGAGCAGTACTTC. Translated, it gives CAISPLAGELAYEQYF.

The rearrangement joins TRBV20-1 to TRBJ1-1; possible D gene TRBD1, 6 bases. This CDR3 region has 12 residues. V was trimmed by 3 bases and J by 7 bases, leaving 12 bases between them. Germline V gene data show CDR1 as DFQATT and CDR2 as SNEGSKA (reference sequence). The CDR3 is CSASPTGFEAFF. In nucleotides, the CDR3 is TGCAGTGCTAGCCCCACAGGGTTTGAAGCTTTCTTT.

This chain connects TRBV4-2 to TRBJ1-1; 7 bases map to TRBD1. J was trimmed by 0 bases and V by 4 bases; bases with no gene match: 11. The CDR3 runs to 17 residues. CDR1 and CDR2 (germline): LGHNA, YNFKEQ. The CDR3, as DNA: TGTGCCAGCAGCCCCCTAGGGACAGCTACCATGAACACTGAAGCTTTCTTT. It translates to CASSPLGTATMNTEAFF.

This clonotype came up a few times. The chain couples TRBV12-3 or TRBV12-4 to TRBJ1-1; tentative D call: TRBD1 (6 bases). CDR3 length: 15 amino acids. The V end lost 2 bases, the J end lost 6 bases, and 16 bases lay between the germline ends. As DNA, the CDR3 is TGTGCCAGCAGTTTAAGGGGGAAGAGAACAGCTGAAGCTTTCTTT. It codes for CASSLRGKRTAEAFF.

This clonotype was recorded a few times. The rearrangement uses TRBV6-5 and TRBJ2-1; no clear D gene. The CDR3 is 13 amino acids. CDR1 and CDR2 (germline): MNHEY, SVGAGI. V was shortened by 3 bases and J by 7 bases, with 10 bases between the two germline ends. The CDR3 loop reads CASSYPWANEQFF. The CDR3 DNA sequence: TGTGCCAGCAGTTATCCCTGGGCGAATGAGCAGTTCTTC.

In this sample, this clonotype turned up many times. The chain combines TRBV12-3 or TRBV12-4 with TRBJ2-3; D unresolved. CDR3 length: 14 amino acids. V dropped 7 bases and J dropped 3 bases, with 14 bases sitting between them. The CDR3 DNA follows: TGTGCCAGCATCGTCGGGCGATATACAGATACGCAGTATTTT. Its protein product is CASIVGRYTDTQYF.

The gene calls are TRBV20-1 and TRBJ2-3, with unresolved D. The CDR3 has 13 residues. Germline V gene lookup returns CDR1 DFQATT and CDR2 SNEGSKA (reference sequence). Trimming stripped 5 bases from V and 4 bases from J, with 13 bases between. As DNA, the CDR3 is TGCAGTGCTCCGTCTAGAACCCCAGATACGCAGTATTTT. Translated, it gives CSAPSRTPDTQYF.

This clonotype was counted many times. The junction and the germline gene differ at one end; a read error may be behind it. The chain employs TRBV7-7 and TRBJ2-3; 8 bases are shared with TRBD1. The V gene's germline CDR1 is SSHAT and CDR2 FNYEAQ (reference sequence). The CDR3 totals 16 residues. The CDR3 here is CASSPKTGVDADTQYF. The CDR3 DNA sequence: TGTGCTAGCAGCCCGAAGACAGGGGTGGACGCAGATACGCAGTATTTT.

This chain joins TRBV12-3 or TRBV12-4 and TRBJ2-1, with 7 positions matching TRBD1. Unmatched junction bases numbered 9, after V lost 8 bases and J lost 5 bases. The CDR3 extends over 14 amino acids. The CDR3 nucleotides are TGTGCCAGCGGTACGACAGGGTGGGACAATGAGCAGTTCTTC. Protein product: CASGTTGWDNEQFF.

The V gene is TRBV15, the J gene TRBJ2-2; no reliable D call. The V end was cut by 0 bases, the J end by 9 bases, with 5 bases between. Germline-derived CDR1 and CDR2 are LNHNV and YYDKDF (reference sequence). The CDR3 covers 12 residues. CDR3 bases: TGTGCCACCAGCAGAGATGGGCGGGAGCTGTTTTTT. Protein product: CATSRDGRELFF.

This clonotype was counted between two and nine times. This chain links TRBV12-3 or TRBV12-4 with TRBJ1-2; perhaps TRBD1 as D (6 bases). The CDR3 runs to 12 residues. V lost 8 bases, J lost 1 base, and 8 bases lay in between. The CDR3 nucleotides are TGTGCCAGCGTACAGGGTAACTATGGCTACACCTTC. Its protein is CASVQGNYGYTF.

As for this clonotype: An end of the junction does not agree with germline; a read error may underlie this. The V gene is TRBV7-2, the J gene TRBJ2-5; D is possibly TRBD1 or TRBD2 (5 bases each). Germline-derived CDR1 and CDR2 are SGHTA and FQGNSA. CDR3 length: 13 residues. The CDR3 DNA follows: TGTGCCAGCGGCTTCTGGGGGTGGGAGACCCAGTACTTC. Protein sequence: CASGFWGWETQYF.

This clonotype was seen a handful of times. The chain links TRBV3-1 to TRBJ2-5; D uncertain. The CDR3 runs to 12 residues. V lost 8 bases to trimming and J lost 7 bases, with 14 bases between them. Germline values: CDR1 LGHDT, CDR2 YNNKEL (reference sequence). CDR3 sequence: CASSKQMGTQYF. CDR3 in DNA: TGTGCCAGCTCGAAACAGATGGGGACCCAGTACTTC.

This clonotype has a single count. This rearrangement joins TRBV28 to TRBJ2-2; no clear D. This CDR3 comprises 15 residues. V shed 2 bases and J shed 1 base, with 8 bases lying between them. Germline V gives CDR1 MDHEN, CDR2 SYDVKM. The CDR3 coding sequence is TGTGCCAGCAGTTTAATAGGGAAGAACACCGGGGAGCTGTTTTTT. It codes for CASSLIGKNTGELFF.

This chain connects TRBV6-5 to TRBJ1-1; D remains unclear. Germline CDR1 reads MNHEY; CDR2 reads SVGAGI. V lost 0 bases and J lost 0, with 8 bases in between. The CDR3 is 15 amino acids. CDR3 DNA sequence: TGTGCCAGCAGTTACTCGCGGCTAATGAACACTGAAGCTTTCTTT. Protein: CASSYSRLMNTEAFF.

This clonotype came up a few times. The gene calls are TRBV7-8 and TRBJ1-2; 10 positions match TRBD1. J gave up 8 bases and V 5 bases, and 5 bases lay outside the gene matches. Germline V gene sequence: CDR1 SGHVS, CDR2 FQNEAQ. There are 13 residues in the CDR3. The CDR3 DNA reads TGTGCCAGCAGCCAGACAGGGGGCGGCGGCTACACCTTC. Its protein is CASSQTGGGGYTF. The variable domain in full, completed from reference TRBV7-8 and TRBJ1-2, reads GAGVSQSPRYKVAKRGQDVALRCDPISGHVSLFWYQQALGQGPEFLTYFQNEAQLDKSGLPSDRFFAERPEGSVSTLKIQRTQQEDSAVYLCASSQTGGGGYTFGSGTRLTVV.

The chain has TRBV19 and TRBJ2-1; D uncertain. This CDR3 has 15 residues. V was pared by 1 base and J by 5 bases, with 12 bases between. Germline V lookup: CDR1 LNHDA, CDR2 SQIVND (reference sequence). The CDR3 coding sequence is TGTGCCAGTAGTATAGCAGGTAGGGTCGACAATGAGCAGTTCTTC. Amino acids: CASSIAGRVDNEQFF. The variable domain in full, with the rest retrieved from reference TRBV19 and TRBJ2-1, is DGGITQSPKYLFRKEGQNVTLSCEQNLNHDAMYWYRQDPGQGLRLIYYSQIVNDFQKGDIAEGYSVSREKKESFPLTVTSAQKNPTAFYLCASSIAGRVDNEQFFGPGTRLTVL.

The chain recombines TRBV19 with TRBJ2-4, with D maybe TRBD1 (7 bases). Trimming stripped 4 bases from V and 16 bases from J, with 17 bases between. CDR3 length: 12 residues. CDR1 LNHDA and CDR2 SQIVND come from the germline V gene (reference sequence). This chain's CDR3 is CASSTLGGQPYF. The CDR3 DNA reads TGTGCCAGTAGTACCCTGGGGGGACAGCCTTACTTC.

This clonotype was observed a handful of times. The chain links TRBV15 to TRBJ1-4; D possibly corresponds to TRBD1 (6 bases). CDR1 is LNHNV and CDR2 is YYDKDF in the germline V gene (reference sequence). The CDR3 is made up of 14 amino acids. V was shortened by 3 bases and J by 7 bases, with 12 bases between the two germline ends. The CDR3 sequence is CATSRTRGAEKLFF. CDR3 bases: TGTGCCACCAGCAGGACCAGGGGAGCTGAAAAACTGTTTTTT.

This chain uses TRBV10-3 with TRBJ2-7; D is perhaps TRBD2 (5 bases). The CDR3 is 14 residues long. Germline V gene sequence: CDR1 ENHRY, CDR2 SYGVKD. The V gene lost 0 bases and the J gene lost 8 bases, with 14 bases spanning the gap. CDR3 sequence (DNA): TGTGCCATCAGTGAGTCGACCGAGAGGGATAAGCAGTACTTC. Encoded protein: CAISESTERDKQYF.

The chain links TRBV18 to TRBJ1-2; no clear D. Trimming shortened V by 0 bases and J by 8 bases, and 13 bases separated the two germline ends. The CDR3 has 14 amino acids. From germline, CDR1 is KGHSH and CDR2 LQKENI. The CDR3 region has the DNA TGTGCCAGCTCACCACCGTTTCGAGCGGAGGGCTACACCTTC. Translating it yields CASSPPFRAEGYTF.